The source of this T cell receptor (beta chain) is a study of graft-versus-host responses after intestinal transplantation. Whole-study findings and limits: Individuals who had graft-donor T cell macrochimerism had allografts that showed high graft-versus-host to host-versus-graft clonal ratios.

The V end was cut by 4 bases, the J end by 5 bases, with 7 bases between. The germline CDR1 and CDR2 sequences are SGDLS and YYNGEE. CDR3 length: 12 amino acids. Sequencing was performed with immunoSEQ multiplex PCR; in TCRdb, only in-frame clones are kept and a portion is missing. Of 150,000 or so clones in the sample, about 90% were seen once. Regarding this clone: Its antigen is as yet unknown.

This sequence was found in a human donor who received an intestinal transplant. The chain couples TRBV9 to TRBJ2-1; D gene unclear. The specimen was unstimulated CD4+ T cells sorted from spleen or lymph node cells, collected before intestinal transplant. CDR3 in amino acids: CASSFDHNEQFF. In DNA form, the CDR3 reads TGTGCCAGCAGCTTCGACCACAATGAGCAGTTCTTC.